This T cell receptor beta chain was profiled in a study of patients and donors after allogeneic stem cell transplantation. TCRdb reprocessed the RT-PCR reads with MiXCR, giving one entry per CDR3 protein. The sample contains tens of thousands of distinct CDR3 sequences, less than 15% of which appear only once. The CDR3 runs to 12 residues. Germline V lookup: CDR1 DFQATT, CDR2 SNEGSKA (reference sequence). With 4 bases removed from V and 6 bases from J, the gap between germline ends came to 9 bases. This clonotype was observed a few times. This sequence was found in a human donor who was either an allogeneic HSCT recipient or a stem cell or donor lymphocyte infusion donor (not recorded which). It is not recorded whose cells these are; they may come from a transplant donor. The source material was blood, either unsorted or a sorted T cell fraction (not recorded which). The J gene is TRBJ1-4, the V gene TRBV20-1, with a possible D match to TRBD1 (5 bases). CDR3: CSAKGEDEKLFF. In DNA form, the CDR3 reads TGCAGTGCTAAAGGGGAGGATGAAAAACTGTTTTTT.